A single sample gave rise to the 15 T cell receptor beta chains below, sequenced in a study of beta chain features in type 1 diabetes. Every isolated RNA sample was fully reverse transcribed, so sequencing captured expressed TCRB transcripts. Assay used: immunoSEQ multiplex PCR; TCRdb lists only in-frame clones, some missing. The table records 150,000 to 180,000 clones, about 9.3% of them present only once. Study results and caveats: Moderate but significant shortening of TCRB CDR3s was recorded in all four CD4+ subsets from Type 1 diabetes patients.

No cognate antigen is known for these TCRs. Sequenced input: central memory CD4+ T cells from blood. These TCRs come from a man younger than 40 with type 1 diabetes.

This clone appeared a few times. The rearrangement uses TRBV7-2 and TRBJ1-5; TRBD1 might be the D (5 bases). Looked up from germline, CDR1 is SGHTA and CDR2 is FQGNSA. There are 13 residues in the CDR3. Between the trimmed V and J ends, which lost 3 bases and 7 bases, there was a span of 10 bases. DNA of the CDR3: TGTGCCAGCAGCTTTAGCGGGGGGCAGCCCCAGCATTTT. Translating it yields CASSFSGGQPQHF.

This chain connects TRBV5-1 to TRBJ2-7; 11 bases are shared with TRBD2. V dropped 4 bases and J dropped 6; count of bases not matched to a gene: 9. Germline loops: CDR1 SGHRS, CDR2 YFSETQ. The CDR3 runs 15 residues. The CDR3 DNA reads TGCGCCAGCAGCCCTCAAGGACTAGCGGGTGGCGAGCAGTACTTC. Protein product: CASSPQGLAGGEQYF.

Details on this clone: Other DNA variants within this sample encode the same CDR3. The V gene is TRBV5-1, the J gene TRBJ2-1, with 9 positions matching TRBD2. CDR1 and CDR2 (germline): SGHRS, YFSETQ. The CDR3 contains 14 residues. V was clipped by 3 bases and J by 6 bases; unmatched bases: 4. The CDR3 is CASSSGLASNEQFF. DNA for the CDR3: TGCGCCAGCAGCTCGGGACTAGCTTCCAATGAGCAGTTCTTC.

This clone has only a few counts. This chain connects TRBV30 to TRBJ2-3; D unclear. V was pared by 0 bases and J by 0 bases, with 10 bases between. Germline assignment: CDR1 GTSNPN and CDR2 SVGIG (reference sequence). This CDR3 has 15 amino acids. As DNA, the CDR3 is TGTGCCTGGAGTGTAGTAGGTAGCAGCACAGATACGCAGTATTTT. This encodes CAWSVVGSSTDTQYF.

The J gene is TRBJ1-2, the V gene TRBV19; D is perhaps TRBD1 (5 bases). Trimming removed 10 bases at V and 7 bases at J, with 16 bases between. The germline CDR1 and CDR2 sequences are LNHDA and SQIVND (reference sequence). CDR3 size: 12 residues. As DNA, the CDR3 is TGTGCCACCAAAGCTCAGGGTGGTGGCTACACCTTC. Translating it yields CATKAQGGGYTF.

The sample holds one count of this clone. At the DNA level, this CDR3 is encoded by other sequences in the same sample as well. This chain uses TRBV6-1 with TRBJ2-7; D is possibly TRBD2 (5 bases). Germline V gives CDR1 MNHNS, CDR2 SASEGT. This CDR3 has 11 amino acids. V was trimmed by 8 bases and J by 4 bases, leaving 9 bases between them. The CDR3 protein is CASSGVYEQYF. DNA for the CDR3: TGTGCCAGCTCCGGGGTGTACGAGCAGTACTTC.

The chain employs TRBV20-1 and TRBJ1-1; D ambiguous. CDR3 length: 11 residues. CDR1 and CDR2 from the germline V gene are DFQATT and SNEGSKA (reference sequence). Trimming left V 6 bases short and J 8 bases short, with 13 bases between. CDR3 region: CSARQRGEAFF. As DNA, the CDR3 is TGCAGTGCCCGACAACGTGGGGAAGCTTTCTTT.

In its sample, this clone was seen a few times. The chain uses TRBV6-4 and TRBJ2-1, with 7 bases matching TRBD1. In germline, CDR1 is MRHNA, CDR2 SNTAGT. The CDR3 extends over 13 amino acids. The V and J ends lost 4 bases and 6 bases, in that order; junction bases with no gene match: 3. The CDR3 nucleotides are TGTGCCAGCAGTGTTTCAGGGGGCAATGAGCAGTTCTTC. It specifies CASSVSGGNEQFF.

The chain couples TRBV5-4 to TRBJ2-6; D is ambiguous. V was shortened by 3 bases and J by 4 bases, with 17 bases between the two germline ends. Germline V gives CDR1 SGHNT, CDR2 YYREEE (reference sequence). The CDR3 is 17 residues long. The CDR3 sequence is CASSSGGSALGANVLTF. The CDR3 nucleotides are TGTGCCAGCAGCTCGGGTGGCAGTGCGTTGGGGGCCAACGTCCTGACTTTC.

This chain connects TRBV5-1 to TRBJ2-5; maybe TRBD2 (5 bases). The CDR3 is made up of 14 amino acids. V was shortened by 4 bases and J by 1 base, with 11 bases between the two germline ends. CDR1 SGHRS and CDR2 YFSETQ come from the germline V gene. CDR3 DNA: TGCGCCAGCAGCCCGGGGTCGATCCAAGAGACCCAGTACTTC. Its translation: CASSPGSIQETQYF.

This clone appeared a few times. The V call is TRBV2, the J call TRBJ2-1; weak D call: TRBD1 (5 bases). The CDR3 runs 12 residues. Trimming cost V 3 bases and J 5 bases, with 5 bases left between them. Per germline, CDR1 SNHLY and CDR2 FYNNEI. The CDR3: CASSDRDNEQFF. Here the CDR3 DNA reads TGTGCCAGCAGTGACAGGGACAATGAGCAGTTCTTC.

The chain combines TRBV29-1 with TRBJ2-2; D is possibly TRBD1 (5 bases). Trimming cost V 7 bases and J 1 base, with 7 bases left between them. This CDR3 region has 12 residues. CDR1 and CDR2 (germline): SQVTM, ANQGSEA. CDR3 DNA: TGCAGCGCAGACAGGAACACCGGGGAGCTGTTTTTT. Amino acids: CSADRNTGELFF.

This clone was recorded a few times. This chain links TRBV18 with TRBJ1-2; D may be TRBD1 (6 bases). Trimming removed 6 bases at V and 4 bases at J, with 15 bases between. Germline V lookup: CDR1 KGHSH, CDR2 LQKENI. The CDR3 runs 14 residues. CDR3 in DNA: TGTGCCAGCTCCCAGCGGGGGCAGCGCTATGGCTACACCTTC. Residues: CASSQRGQRYGYTF.

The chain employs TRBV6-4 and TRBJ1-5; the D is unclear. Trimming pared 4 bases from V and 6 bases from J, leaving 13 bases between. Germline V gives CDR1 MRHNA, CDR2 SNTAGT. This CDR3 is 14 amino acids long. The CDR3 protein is CASSASGGSQPQHF. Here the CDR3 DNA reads TGTGCCAGCAGTGCCTCGGGAGGTTCTCAGCCCCAGCATTTT.

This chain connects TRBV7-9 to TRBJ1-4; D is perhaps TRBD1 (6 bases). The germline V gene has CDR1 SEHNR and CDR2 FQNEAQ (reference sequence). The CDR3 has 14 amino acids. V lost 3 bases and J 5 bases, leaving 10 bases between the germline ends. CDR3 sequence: CASSFGQGNEKLFF. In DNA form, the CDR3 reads TGTGCCAGCAGCTTCGGCCAGGGGAATGAAAAACTGTTTTTT.